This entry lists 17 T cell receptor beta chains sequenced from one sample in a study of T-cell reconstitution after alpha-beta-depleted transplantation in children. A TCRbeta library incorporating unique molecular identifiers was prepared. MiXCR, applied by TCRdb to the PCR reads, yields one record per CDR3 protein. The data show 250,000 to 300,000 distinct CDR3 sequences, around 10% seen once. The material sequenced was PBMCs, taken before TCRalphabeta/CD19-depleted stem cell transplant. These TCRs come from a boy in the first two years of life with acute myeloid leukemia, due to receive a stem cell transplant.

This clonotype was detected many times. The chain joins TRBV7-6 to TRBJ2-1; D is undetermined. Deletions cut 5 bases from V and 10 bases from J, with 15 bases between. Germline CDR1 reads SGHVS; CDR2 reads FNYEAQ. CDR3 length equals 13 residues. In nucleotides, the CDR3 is TGTGCCAGCAGCCAGCTGGCCACAGCCGAGCAGTTCTTC. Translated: CASSQLATAEQFF. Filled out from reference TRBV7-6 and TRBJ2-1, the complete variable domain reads GAGVSQSPRYKVTKRGQDVALRCDPISGHVSLYWYRQALGQGPEFLTYFNYEAQQDKSGLPNDRFSAERPEGSISTLTIQRTEQRDSAMYRCASSQLATAEQFFGPGTRLTVL.

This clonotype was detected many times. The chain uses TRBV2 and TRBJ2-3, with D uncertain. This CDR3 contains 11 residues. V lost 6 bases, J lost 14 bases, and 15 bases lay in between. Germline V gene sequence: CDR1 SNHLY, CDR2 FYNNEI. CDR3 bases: TGTGCCAGCAGATCGTCCCCACGACGGTATTTT. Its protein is CASRSSPRRYF.

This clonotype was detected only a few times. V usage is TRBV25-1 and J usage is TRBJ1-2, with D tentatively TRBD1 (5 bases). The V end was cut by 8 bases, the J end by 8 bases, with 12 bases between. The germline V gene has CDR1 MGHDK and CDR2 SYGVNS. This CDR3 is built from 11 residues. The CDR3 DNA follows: TGTGCCAGCGGTTCGGGGCTCGGCTACACCTTC. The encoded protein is CASGSGLGYTF.

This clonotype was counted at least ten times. CDR3 coding DNA: TGTGCCATCAGGACTAGCCAATTCACCGGGGAGCTGTTTTTT. The encoded protein is CAIRTSQFTGELFF. The chain recombines TRBV10-3 with TRBJ2-2, with 7 bases matching TRBD2. The CDR3 is made up of 14 amino acids. From germline, CDR1 is ENHRY and CDR2 SYGVKD. Trimming removed 6 bases from V and 4 bases from J; junction bases left unmatched: 5.

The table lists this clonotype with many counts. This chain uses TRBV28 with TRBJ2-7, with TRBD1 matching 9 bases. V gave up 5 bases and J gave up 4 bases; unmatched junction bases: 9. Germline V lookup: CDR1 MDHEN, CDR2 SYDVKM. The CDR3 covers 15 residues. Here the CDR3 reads CASSIGTGRAYEQYF. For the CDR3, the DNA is TGTGCCAGCAGTATCGGGACAGGGAGGGCATACGAGCAGTACTTC.

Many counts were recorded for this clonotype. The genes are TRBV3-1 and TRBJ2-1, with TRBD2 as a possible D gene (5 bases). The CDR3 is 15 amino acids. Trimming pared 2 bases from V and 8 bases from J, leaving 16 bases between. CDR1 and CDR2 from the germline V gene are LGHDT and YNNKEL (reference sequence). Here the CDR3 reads CASSQPLTSRDEQFF. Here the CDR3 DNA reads TGTGCCAGCAGCCAACCGTTGACGTCGAGGGATGAGCAGTTCTTC.

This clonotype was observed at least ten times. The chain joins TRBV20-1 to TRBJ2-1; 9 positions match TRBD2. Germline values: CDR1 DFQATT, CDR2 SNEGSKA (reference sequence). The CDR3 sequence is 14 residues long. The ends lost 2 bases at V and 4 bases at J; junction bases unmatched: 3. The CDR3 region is CSARWAGGYNEQFF. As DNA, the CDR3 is TGCAGTGCTAGATGGGCGGGGGGGTACAATGAGCAGTTCTTC.

CDR3: CASSYSDSSSYEQYF. CDR3 in DNA: TGTGCCAGCAGTTACTCGGACAGTAGCTCCTACGAGCAGTACTTC. V usage is TRBV6-5 and J usage is TRBJ2-7; TRBD1 might be the D (6 bases). V shed 0 bases and J shed 0 bases, with 9 bases lying between them. The CDR3 runs 15 residues. Per the germline V gene, CDR1 is MNHEY and CDR2 is SVGAGI.

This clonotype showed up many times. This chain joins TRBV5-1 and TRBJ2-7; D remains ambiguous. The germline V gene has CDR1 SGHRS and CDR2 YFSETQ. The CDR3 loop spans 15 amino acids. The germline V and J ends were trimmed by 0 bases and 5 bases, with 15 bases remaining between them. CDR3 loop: CASSLVFVAPHEQYF. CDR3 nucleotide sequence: TGCGCCAGCAGCTTGGTGTTTGTTGCCCCCCACGAGCAGTACTTC. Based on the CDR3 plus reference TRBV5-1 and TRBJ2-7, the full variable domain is KAGVTQTPRYLIKTRGQQVTLSCSPISGHRSVSWYQQTPGQGLQFLFEYFSETQRNKGNFPGRFSGRQFSNSRSEMNVSTLELGDSALYLCASSLVFVAPHEQYFGPGTRLTVT.

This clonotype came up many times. CDR3 DNA: TGTGCCAGCAGTGTGACTAGGGGGAACACAGATACGCAGTATTTT. Translated: CASSVTRGNTDTQYF. The chain couples TRBV2 to TRBJ2-3; the D call may be TRBD1 or TRBD2 (6 bases each). Trimming took off 4 bases at V and 2 bases at J, with 13 bases between the two ends. CDR3 size: 15 residues. Germline loops: CDR1 SNHLY, CDR2 FYNNEI.

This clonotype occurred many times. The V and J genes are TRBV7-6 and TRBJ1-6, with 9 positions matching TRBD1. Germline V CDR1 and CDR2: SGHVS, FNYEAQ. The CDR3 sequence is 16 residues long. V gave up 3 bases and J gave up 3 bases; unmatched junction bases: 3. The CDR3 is CASSFGTGLYNSPLHF. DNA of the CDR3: TGTGCCAGCAGCTTCGGGACAGGGCTCTATAATTCACCCCTCCACTTT.

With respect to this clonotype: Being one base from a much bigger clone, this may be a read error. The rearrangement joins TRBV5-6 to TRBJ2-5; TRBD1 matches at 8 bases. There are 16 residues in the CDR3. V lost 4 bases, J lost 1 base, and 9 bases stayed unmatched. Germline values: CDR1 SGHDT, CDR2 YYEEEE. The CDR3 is CASSIDRGWVQETQYF. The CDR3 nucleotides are TGTGCCAGCAGCATAGACAGGGGTTGGGTCCAAGAGACCCAGTACTTC.

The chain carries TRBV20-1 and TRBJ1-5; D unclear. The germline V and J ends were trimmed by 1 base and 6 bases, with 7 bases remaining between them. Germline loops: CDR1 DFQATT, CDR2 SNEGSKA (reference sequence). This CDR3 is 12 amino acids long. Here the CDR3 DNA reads TGCAGTGCTAGAGTTCAGTCTCAGCCCCAGCATTTT. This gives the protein CSARVQSQPQHF.

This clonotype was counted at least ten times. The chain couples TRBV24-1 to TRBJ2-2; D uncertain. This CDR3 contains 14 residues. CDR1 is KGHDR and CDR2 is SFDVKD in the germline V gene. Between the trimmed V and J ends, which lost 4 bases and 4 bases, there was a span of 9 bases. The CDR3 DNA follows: TGTGCCACCAGTGAGATCGGGTTCACCGGGGAGCTGTTTTTT. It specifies CATSEIGFTGELFF.

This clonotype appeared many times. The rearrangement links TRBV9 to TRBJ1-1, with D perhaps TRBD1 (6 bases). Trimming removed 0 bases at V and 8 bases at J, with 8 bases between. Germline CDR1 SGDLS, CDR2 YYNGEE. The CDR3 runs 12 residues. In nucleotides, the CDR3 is TGTGCCAGCAGCGTAGCGGACAGCGAAGCTTTCTTT. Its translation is CASSVADSEAFF.

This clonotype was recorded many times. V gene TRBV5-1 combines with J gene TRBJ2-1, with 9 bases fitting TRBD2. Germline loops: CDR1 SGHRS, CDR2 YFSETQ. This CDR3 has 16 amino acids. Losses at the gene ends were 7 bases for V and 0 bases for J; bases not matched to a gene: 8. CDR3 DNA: TGCGCCAGCGCCTATAGCGGGGGTAGCTCCTACAATGAGCAGTTCTTC. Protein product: CASAYSGGSSYNEQFF. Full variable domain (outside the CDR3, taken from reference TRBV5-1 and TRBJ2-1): KAGVTQTPRYLIKTRGQQVTLSCSPISGHRSVSWYQQTPGQGLQFLFEYFSETQRNKGNFPGRFSGRQFSNSRSEMNVSTLELGDSALYLCASAYSGGSSYNEQFFGPGTRLTVL.

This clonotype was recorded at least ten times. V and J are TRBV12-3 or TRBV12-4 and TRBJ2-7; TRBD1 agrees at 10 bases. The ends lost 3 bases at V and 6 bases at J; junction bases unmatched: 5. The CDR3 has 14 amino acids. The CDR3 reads CASSFRDRGGEQYF. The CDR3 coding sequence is TGTGCCAGCAGTTTCCGGGACAGGGGTGGCGAGCAGTACTTC.